This TCR beta chain was recovered during a study of blood T cell repertoires in COVID-19. Study-level background: Acute-phase and convalescent COVID-19 samples originated in the United States, Italy and Spain. T cells, B-cell-depleted T cells, or PBMCs provided the cDNA or gDNA that served as material.

Looked up from germline, CDR1 is KGHDR and CDR2 is SFDVKD. V was trimmed by 1 base and J by 9 bases, leaving 9 bases between them. The CDR3 has 13 amino acids. Under the authors' procedure: For nucleated cells, counts were estimated from reference gene primer amplification. The table came from immunoSEQ multiplex PCR; TCRdb's copy has only in-frame clones and leaves some out. Clonal size and the V and J genes are those of that table, whereas D and trimming came from the DNA. The sample lists about 84,000 clones; approximately 82% were seen once. The sequencing sample was made of peripheral blood. The TCR sequence derives from an elderly man with active or convalescent COVID-19. The rearrangement links TRBV24-1 to TRBJ2-1, with D hard to call. This CDR3 reads CATSDFKRLEQFF. DNA of the CDR3: TGTGCCACCAGTGATTTTAAGCGTCTTGAGCAGTTCTTC.